This TCR beta chain was recorded in a study of blood T cell repertoires in COVID-19. The wider study: Samples taken during acute and convalescent COVID-19 were collected in the United States, Italy and Spain. PBMCs, B-cell-depleted T cells, or T cells provided the cDNA or gDNA that made up the material.

This CDR3 region has 18 residues. Per germline, CDR1 MNHEY and CDR2 SMNVEV (reference sequence). V trimming: 7 bases; J trimming: 8 bases; junction bases outside the gene matches: 24. Sequenced by immunoSEQ multiplex PCR; TCRdb stores in-frame clones only, minus some. The profile shows 160,000 or so clones, 90% of them singletons. The TCR sequence derives from a man between 60 and 75 years old with active or convalescent COVID-19. The gene calls are TRBV27 and TRBJ1-2; 8 bases agree with TRBD1. Material: peripheral blood. CDR3 nucleotides: TGTGCCAGCATCAAATCGAGGGGGGCCGCGAACAGGGGGGACGGCTACACCTTC. Amino acid sequence: CASIKSRGAANRGDGYTF.